The 2 T cell receptor beta chains below come from one sample, sequenced in a study of cytomegalovirus exposure and HLA in healthy donors. The study ran its PCR with 60 Vbeta and 13 Jbeta primers. Clones were read by immunoSEQ multiplex PCR, and TCRdb kept only the in-frame ones, dropping some. The sample yields 150,000 or so clones, around four fifths seen once. Material for sequencing was PBMCs. These receptors all stem from a woman aged 45-59 years in good health and CMV-seropositive.

V and J are TRBV30 and TRBJ2-6; a weak D match, TRBD2 (5 bases). The V gene lost 7 bases and the J gene lost 4 bases, with 5 bases spanning the gap. Germline CDR1 reads GTSNPN; CDR2 reads SVGIG (reference sequence). The CDR3 is 11 residues long. The CDR3 bases are TGTGCCTCGGGGGGGGCCAACGTCCTGACTTTC. It translates to CASGGANVLTF.

The J gene is TRBJ2-7, the V gene TRBV29-1; a weak D match, TRBD1 (6 bases). Trimming shortened V by 7 bases and J by 6 bases, and 13 bases separated the two germline ends. This CDR3 region has 11 residues. Germline V CDR1 and CDR2: SQVTM, ANQGSEA. The CDR3 spells CSATGGLEQYF. The CDR3 DNA is TGCAGCGCCACTGGGGGCCTCGAGCAGTACTTC.